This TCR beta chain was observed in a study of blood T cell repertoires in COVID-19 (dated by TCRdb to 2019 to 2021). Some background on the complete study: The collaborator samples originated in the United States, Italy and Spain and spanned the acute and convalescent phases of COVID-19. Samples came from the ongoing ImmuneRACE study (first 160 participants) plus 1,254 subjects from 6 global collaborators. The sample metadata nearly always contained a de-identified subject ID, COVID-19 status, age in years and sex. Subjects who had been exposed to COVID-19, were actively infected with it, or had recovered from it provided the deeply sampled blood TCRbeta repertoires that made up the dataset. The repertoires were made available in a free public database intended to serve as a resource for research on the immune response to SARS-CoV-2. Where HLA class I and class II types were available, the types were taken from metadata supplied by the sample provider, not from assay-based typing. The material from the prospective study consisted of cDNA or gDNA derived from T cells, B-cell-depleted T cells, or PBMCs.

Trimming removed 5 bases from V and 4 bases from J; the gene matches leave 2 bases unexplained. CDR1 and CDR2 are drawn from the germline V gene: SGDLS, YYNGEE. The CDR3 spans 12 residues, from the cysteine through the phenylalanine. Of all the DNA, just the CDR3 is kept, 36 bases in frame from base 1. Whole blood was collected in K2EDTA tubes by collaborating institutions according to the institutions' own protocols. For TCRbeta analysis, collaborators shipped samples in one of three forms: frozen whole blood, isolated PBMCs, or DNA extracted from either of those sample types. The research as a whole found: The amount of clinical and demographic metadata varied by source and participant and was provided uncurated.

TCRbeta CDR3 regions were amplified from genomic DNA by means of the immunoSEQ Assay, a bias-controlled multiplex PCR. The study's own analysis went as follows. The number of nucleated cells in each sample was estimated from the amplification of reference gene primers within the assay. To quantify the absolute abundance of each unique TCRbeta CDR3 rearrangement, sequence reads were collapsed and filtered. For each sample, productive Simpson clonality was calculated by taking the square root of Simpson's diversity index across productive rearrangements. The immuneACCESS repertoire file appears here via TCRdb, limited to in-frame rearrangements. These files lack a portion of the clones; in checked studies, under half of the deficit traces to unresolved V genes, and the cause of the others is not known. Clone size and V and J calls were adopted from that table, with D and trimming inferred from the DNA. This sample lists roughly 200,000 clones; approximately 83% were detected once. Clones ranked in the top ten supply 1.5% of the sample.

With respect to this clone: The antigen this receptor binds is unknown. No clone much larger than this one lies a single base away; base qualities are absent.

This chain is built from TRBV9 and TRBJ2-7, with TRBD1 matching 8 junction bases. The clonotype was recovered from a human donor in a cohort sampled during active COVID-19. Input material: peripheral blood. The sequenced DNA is TGTGCCAGCAGTAGGACAGGGTACGAGCAGTACTTC. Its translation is CASSRTGYEQYF.